The TCR beta chain under discussion was sequenced for a study of cytomegalovirus exposure and HLA in healthy donors. Study findings and constraints: In vitro experiments confirmed that three CMV-associated chains were specific for CMV antigens. The study put about 180 TCR beta chains on its list as cytomegalovirus-associated.

Separate from the approximately 730-subject first cohort, the 120-subject validation cohort was the one that the donors belonged to. This CDR3 is 15 amino acids long. The germline V and J ends were trimmed by 3 bases and 4 bases, with 15 bases remaining between them. CDR1 and CDR2 (germline): LNHDA, SQIVND (reference sequence). TCRdb keeps only in-frame clones here, not all; method: immunoSEQ multiplex PCR. The profile shows 60,000 to 85,000 clones, just over 95% of them singletons. With regard to this clone: Antigen unknown.

The source is a woman aged 18 to 35 in good health and CMV-seropositive. V usage is TRBV19 and J usage is TRBJ1-2; D not resolved. The sequenced sample consisted of PBMCs. DNA for the CDR3: TGTGCCAGTAGTATTCCCGCCTTCAGTCCCTATGGCTACACCTTC. Translating it yields CASSIPAFSPYGYTF.